The T cell receptor beta chain under discussion was sequenced for a study of shared clonotypes between healthy human individuals. The CDR3 is 12 residues long. CDR1 is ENHRY, CDR2 SYGVKD, per germline. V lost 9 bases, J lost 3 bases, and 11 bases lay in between. Some clones are missing from TCRdb's copy, which holds only in-frame ones; the method was immunoSEQ multiplex PCR. Of fewer than 550,000 clones in the sample, 75% to 80% were seen once. The chain carries TRBV10-3 and TRBJ2-5; D unresolved. This sequence originates from a middle-aged woman in good health. Some clones in this sample may be carry-over from other donors' samples. Sequenced material: PBMCs. The CDR3 nucleotides are TGTGCCATTGCCGGGCCCGAAGAGACCCAGTACTTC. It specifies CAIAGPEETQYF.